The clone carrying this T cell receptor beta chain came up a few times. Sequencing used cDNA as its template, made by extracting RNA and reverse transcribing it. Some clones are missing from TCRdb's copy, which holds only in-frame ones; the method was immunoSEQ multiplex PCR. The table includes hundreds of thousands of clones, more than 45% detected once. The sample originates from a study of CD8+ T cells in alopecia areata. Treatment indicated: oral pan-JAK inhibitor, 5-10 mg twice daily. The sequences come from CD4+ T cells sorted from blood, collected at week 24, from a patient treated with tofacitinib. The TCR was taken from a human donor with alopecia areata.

Here the CDR3 reads CARSRQTGRPARNTIYF. CDR3 DNA: TGTGCCCGATCGAGACAAACAGGGAGACCTGCTCGAAACACCATATATTTT. V usage is TRBV30 and J usage is TRBJ1-3, with a possible D match to TRBD1 (6 bases). Germline CDR1 and CDR2: GTSNPN and SVGIG (reference sequence). V was pared by 8 bases and J by 5 bases, with 28 bases between. The CDR3 has 17 amino acids.